These T cell receptor beta chains were read from a single sample in a study of T cell changes during pregnancy in multiple sclerosis. Only in-frame clones appear in the TCRdb table, and some are missing; sequencing was by immunoSEQ multiplex PCR. The table has around 59,000 clones, 93% seen once. The starting material was CD8+ T cells from peripheral blood mononuclear cells, obtained in the second trimester of pregnancy. The receptors originated from a female donor with multiple sclerosis, enrolled in a pregnancy study. Each CDR3 is given with its conserved first and last residue. A D gene is named only where the DNA matches it firmly.

TRBJ1-5 | . | TRBV21-1 | TGTGCCAGCAGCAATGGGAGGGGTTGGGGAAATCAGCCCCAGCATTTT | CASSNGRGWGNQPQHF
TRBJ2-2 | . | TRBV19 | TGTGCCAGTACGGCAGGAGGGGGCCACGGGGAGCTGTTTTTT | CASTAGGGHGELFF
TRBJ2-7 | . | TRBV7-6 | TGTGCCAGCAGCTTAGAGGGGGGGCGGTACGAGCAGTACTTC | CASSLEGGRYEQYF
TRBJ1-1 | . | TRBV29-1 | TGCAGCGTGTGGGGGGGTGGCATTGAAGCTTTCTTT | CSVWGGGIEAFF
TRBJ2-3 | TRBD2 | TRBV7-3 | TGTGCCAGCAGCTCGGGACTAGCAGTAGATACGCAGTATTTT | CASSSGLAVDTQYF
TRBJ2-3 | . | TRBV7-9 | TGTGCCAGCCGGCAGGTATATTTT | CASRQVYF
TRBJ2-6 | . | TRBV6-1 | TGTGCCAGCACCGTCCCTTCTGGGGCCAACGTCCTGACTTTC | CASTVPSGANVLTF
TRBJ1-1 | . | TRBV6-5 | TGTGCCAGCAGTTACATGGGACAGAACACTGAAGCTTTCTTT | CASSYMGQNTEAFF
TRBJ2-5 | TRBD2 | TRBV7-6 | TGTGCCAGCAGAAAGCGGGGGGAAGGAGAGACCCAGTACTTC | CASRKRGEGETQYF
TRBJ2-1 | . | TRBV19 | TGTGCCAGTAGTATAGATAGCGGTGGGTCCTACAATGAGCAGTTCTTC | CASSIDSGGSYNEQFF
TRBJ2-1 | TRBD2 | TRBV5-8 | TGTGCCAGCAGCTTCGGGACTAGCGGGACCAATGAGCAGTTCTTC | CASSFGTSGTNEQFF
TRBJ1-5 | . | TRBV30 | TGTGCCTGGATGCCGGGGGACAGCAATCAGCCCCAGCATTTT | CAWMPGDSNQPQHF
TRBJ2-2 | . | TRBV19 | TGTGCCAGTAGTGCCCTGGAGAGACTGAACACCGGGGAGCTGTTTTTT | CASSALERLNTGELFF
TRBJ1-2 | . | TRBV10-3 | TGTGCCATCAGTGATCACATGGAGGATGGCTACACCTTC | CAISDHMEDGYTF
TRBJ2-1 | . | TRBV7-9 | TGTGCCAGCAGCTTAGTAGGGGTTTGGGAAAATGAGCAGTTCTTC | CASSLVGVWENEQFF
TRBJ1-4 | TRBD1 | TRBV6-5 | TGTGCCAGCAGTTCCCGGGACAGCTCTAATGAAAAACTGTTTTTT | CASSSRDSSNEKLFF
TRBJ2-1 | TRBD2 | TRBV7-9 | TGTGCCAGTTTCCTAGCGGGAGTGAGAGGTGAGCAGTTCTTC | CASFLAGVRGEQFF
TRBJ1-1 | . | TRBV7-9 | TGTGCCAGCACTATTGGGCTGCTCATGAACACTGAAGCTTTCTTT | CASTIGLLMNTEAFF
TRBJ2-6 | TRBD2 | TRBV7-6 | TGTGCCAGCAGCTCCTTAATAGCGGGGAGCTCTGGGGCCAACGTCCTGACTTTC | CASSSLIAGSSGANVLTF
TRBJ1-1 | . | TRBV28 | TGTGCCAGCAGCGAAGTGGTAAGATCACAGGGCCCTCCTCGCACTGAAGCTTTCTTT | CASSEVVRSQGPPRTEAFF
TRBJ1-3 | TRBD1 | TRBV28 | TGTGCCAGCAGGGTGACAGGGCCTAGCTCTGGAAACACCATATATTTT | CASRVTGPSSGNTIYF
TRBJ2-6 | . | TRBV19 | TGTGCCAGTAGTATGGAGCAGGAGGGCACTGGGGCCAACGTCCTGACTTTC | CASSMEQEGTGANVLTF
TRBJ2-1 | TRBD2 | TRBV27 | TGTGCCAGCAGGACTAGCTTCAATGAGCAGTTCTTC | CASRTSFNEQFF
TRBJ1-1 | . | TRBV19 | TGTGCCAGTAGTATAGACGCGGGGGTTGAGACTGAAGCTTTCTTT | CASSIDAGVETEAFF
TRBJ2-5 | . | TRBV9 | TGTGCCAGCAGCCCTGGGGCATTAACTAAAGAGACCCAGTACTTC | CASSPGALTKETQYF
TRBJ2-1 | TRBD2 | TRBV5-4 | TGTGCCAGCAGCTTTCGCGGGGGTGGGGATGAGCAGTTCTTC | CASSFRGGGDEQFF
TRBJ1-1 | . | TRBV7-9 | TGTGCCAGCAGCGCTCTTAGAGCTGAAGCTTTCTTT | CASSALRAEAFF
TRBJ2-7 | TRBD1 | TRBV7-6 | TGTGCCAGCAGCTCAACTGGAGGGGGGACAGGAGCCTACGAGCAGTACTTC | CASSSTGGGTGAYEQYF
TRBJ2-3 | . | TRBV7-6 | TGTGCCAGCAGCCTTAGCGGATCTAGCACAGATACGCAGTATTTT | CASSLSGSSTDTQYF